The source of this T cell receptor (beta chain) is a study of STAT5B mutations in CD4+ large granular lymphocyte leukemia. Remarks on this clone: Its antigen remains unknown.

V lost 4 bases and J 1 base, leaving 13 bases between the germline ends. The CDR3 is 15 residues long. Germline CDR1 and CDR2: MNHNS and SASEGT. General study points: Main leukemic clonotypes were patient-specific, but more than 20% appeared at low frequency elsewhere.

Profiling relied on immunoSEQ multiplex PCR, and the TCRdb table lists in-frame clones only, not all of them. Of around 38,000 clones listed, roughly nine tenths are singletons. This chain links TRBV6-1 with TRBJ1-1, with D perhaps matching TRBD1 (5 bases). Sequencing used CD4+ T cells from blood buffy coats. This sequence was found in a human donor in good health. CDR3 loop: CASSAAGYSNTEAFF. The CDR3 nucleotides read TGTGCCAGCAGTGCCGCAGGGTACTCGAACACTGAAGCTTTCTTT.